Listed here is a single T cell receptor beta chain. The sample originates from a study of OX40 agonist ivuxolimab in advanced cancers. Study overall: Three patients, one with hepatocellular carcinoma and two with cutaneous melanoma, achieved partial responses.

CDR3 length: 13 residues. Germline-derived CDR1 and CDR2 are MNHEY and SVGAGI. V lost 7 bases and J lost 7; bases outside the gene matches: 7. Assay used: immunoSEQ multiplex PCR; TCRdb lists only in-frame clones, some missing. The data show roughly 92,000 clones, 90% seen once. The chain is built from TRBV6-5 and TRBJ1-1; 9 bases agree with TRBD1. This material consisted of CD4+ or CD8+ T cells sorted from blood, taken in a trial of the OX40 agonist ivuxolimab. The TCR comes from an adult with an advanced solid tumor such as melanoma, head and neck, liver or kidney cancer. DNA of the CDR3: TGTGCCAGCAACAGACAGGGGGGCCTTGAAGCTTTCTTT. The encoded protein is CASNRQGGLEAFF.